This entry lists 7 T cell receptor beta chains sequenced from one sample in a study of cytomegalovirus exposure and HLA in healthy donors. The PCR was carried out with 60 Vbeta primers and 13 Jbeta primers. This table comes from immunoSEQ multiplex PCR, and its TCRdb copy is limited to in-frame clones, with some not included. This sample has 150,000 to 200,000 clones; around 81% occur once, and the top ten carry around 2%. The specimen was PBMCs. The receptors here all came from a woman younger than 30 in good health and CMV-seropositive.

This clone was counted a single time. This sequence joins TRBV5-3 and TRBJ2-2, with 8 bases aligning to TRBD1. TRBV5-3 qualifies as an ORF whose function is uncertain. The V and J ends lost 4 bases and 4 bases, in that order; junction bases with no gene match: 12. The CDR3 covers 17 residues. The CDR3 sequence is CARSITDRGSSTGELFF. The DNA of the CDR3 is TGTGCCAGAAGCATAACCGACAGGGGATCGAGCACCGGGGAGCTGTTTTTT.

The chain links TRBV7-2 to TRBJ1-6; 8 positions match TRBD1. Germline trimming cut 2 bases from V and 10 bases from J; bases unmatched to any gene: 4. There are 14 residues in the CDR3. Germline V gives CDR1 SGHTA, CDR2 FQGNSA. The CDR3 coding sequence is TGTGCCAGCAGCTTACAGGGGGCTCAGTCACCCCTCCACTTT. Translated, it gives CASSLQGAQSPLHF.

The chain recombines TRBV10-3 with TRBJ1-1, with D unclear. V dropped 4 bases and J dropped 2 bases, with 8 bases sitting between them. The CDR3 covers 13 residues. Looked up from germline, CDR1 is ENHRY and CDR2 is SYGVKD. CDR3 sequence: CAISGQVNTEAFF. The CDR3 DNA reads TGTGCCATCAGTGGCCAGGTCAACACTGAAGCTTTCTTT.

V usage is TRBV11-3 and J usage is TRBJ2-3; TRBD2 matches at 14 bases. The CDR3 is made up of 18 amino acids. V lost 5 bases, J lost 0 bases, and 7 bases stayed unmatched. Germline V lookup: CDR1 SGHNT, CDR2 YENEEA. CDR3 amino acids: CASSPGLAGETSTDTQYF. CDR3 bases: TGTGCCAGCAGCCCGGGACTAGCGGGAGAAACTAGCACAGATACGCAGTATTTT.

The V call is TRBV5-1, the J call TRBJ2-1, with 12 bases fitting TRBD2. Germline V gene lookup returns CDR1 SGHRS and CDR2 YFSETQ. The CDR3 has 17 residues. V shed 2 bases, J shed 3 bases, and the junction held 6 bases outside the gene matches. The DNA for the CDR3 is TGCGCCAGCAGCTTAAGGACTAGCGGGGCCAACTACAATGAGCAGTTCTTC. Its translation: CASSLRTSGANYNEQFF. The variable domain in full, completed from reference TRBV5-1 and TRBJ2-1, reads KAGVTQTPRYLIKTRGQQVTLSCSPISGHRSVSWYQQTPGQGLQFLFEYFSETQRNKGNFPGRFSGRQFSNSRSEMNVSTLELGDSALYLCASSLRTSGANYNEQFFGPGTRLTVL.

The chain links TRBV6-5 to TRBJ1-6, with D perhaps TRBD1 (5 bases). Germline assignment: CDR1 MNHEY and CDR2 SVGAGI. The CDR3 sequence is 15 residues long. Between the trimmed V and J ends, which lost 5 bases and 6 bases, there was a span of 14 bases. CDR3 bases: TGTGCCAGCAGTCCACACAGGCTCCTTAATTCACCCCTCCACTTT. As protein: CASSPHRLLNSPLHF.

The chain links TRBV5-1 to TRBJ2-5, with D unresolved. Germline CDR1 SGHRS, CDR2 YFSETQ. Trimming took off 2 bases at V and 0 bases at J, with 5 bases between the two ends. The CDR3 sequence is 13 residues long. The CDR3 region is CASSLSNQETQYF. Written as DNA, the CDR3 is TGCGCCAGCAGCTTATCAAACCAAGAGACCCAGTACTTC.